Sequencing of this TCR beta chain was carried out in a study of a mutant IDH1 vaccine in newly diagnosed glioma. Study at large: With temozolomide cycles, or 4-6 weeks after radiotherapy alone, vaccination was started. Patients were pretreated with radiotherapy, temozolomide, or both, mostly both. Study findings and constraints: Across multiple MHC alleles, 80% to 95% of patients had vaccine-induced responses. Whatever changes occurred in top peripheral T cell clonotypes seemed unrelated to pseudoprogression.

As to time point: week 23, last vaccination. Alongside topical imiquimod, each dose of vaccine comprised 300 ug of mutant IDH1 20-mer peptide. As regards this clone: The target antigen is unknown.

Assay: immunoSEQ multiplex PCR; the TCRdb copy retains only in-frame clones and omits some. Among just under 45,000 clones listed, 75% to 95% were seen once. The sample was PBMCs, taken from a glioma patient whose treatment included an IDH1 peptide vaccine. The TCR sequence derives from a man aged 45-65 years with glioma.

The CDR3 protein is CASSEQQRQETQYF. CDR3 coding DNA: TGTGCCAGCAGTGAACAACAGCGCCAAGAGACCCAGTACTTC. V gene TRBV2 combines with J gene TRBJ2-5; no firm D call. Germline CDR1 is SNHLY and CDR2 is FYNNEI. Trimming cost V 2 bases and J 1 base, with 8 bases left between them. The CDR3 is 14 amino acids.